A selection of T cell receptor beta chains follows, all from one sample in a study of T-cell reconstitution after alpha-beta-depleted transplantation in children. TCRdb passed the PCR reads through MiXCR, listing each CDR3 protein once. The table records nearly 550,000 distinct CDR3 sequences, around 18% of them present only once. Here the sequenced sample was PBMCs from the stem cell graft donor, taken from the stem cell graft. The receptors shown here come from a human donor who donated a stem cell graft to a child with acute lymphoblastic leukemia. Both conserved end residues are part of each CDR3. The D gene is left open where the match is weak. Where a row states a size, it is once, few, many or the class of an expanded clone; other rows omit it.

NA,TRBV6-5,TRBJ1-5,few,CASSYSLGGSSNQPQHF,TGTGCCAGCAGTTACTCCTTGGGGGGCAGTAGCAATCAGCCCCAGCATTTT
NA,TRBV28,TRBJ1-3,few,CASSSGTFGAGNTIYF,TGTGCCAGCAGTTCAGGGACCTTCGGAGCGGGAAACACCATATATTTT
NA,TRBV29-1,TRBJ1-2,NA,CSVDLGSYGYTF,TGCAGCGTTGATCTGGGGTCCTATGGCTACACCTTC
NA,TRBV5-6,TRBJ1-1,few,CASSLDPGTDAGAFF,TGTGCCAGCAGCTTAGATCCGGGGACTGACGCTGGAGCTTTCTTT
NA,TRBV7-2,TRBJ2-5,few,CASSLQALQVAQYF,TGTGCCAGCAGCTTACAGGCTCTTCAGGTGGCCCAGTACTTC
NA,TRBV5-1,TRBJ1-1,few,CASSFTPGVNTEAFF,TGCGCCAGCAGCTTTACGCCAGGGGTCAACACTGAAGCTTTCTTT
TRBD1,TRBV27,TRBJ1-1,NA,CASSRDRGRTEAFF,TGTGCCAGCAGTCGGGACAGGGGTAGGACTGAAGCTTTCTTT
NA,TRBV25-1,TRBJ2-5,NA,CATLLWEGSSGTQYF,TGTGCCACTCTCCTGTGGGAAGGGTCGTCTGGGACCCAGTACTTC
TRBD1,TRBV6-5,TRBJ2-7,few,CASSYRGQGYEQYF,TGTGCCAGCAGTTATAGGGGACAGGGTTACGAGCAGTACTTC
TRBD1,TRBV7-3,TRBJ1-4,few,CASSSGQGSNEKLFF,TGTGCCAGCAGCTCCGGACAGGGGAGTAATGAAAAACTGTTTTTT
NA,TRBV11-2,TRBJ1-1,many,CASSLDRGAEAFF,TGTGCCAGCAGCTTAGATCGAGGGGCTGAAGCTTTCTTT
NA,TRBV25-1,TRBJ2-7,few,CASSEWRHYEQYF,TGTGCCAGCAGTGAATGGCGGCACTACGAGCAGTACTTC
TRBD2,TRBV11-2,TRBJ2-1,few,CASSLGVAGDSYNEQFF,TGTGCCAGCAGCTTAGGGGTAGCGGGAGATTCCTACAATGAGCAGTTCTTC
TRBD2,TRBV5-1,TRBJ2-1,NA,CASSPGLAGGSWSYNEQFF,TGCGCCAGCAGCCCAGGACTAGCGGGAGGAAGCTGGTCCTACAATGAGCAGTTCTTC
TRBD1,TRBV29-1,TRBJ2-3,few,CSVIQGMADTQYF,TGCAGCGTTATACAGGGGATGGCAGATACGCAGTATTTT
NA,TRBV7-9,TRBJ1-4,once,CASSDSPRELTNEKLFF,TGTGCCAGCAGCGACAGCCCCAGGGAGTTGACTAATGAAAAACTGTTTTTT
TRBD1,TRBV12-3/TRBV12-4,TRBJ1-5,few,CASSSQGAPGQPQHF,TGTGCCAGCAGTTCACAGGGGGCGCCGGGACAGCCCCAGCATTTT
TRBD2,TRBV25-1,TRBJ2-2,many,CASSDGRETGELFF,TGTGCCAGCAGTGATGGGAGGGAGACCGGGGAGCTGTTTTTT
NA,TRBV5-5,TRBJ2-5,few,CASSDIGETQYF,TGTGCCAGCAGCGACATCGGGGAGACCCAGTACTTC
NA,TRBV27,TRBJ1-6,many,CASSLDRNSPLHF,TGTGCCAGCAGTTTAGACAGAAATTCACCCCTCCACTTT
TRBD2,TRBV5-1,TRBJ2-7,many,CASSTSGPSYEQYF,TGCGCCAGCAGCACTAGCGGACCCTCCTACGAGCAGTACTTC
TRBD1,TRBV11-1,TRBJ2-2,NA,CASSWGTANTGELFF,TGTGCCAGCAGCTGGGGGACAGCGAACACCGGGGAGCTGTTTTTT
TRBD2,TRBV7-8,TRBJ2-1,NA,CASSLAYGLAGAYNEQFF,TGTGCCAGCAGCTTAGCTTACGGACTAGCGGGAGCCTACAATGAGCAGTTCTTC
TRBD2,TRBV29-1,TRBJ2-1,NA,CSVVAGGTYNEQFF,TGCAGCGTAGTAGCGGGGGGGACGTACAATGAGCAGTTCTTC
NA,TRBV5-1,TRBJ2-1,few,CASSLDISSYNEQFF,TGCGCCAGCAGCTTGGATATTAGCTCCTACAATGAGCAGTTCTTC
NA,TRBV12-3/TRBV12-4,TRBJ2-7,NA,CASSLVGSVQYF,TGTGCCAGCAGTTTAGTTGGCTCGGTGCAGTACTTC
NA,TRBV5-1,TRBJ2-7,few,CASSLTSASYEQYF,TGCGCCAGCAGCTTGACGTCCGCCTCCTACGAGCAGTACTTC
NA,TRBV6-5,TRBJ1-1,few,CASRLKYEAFF,TGTGCCAGCAGATTAAAGTATGAAGCTTTCTTT
NA,TRBV9,TRBJ2-1,few,CASSVGGWGYNEQFF,TGTGCCAGCAGCGTAGGGGGGTGGGGCTACAATGAGCAGTTCTTC
NA,TRBV5-1,TRBJ1-1,NA,CASSLVRGAMEAFF,TGCGCCAGCAGCTTGGTTAGGGGGGCTATGGAAGCTTTCTTT
NA,TRBV12-3/TRBV12-4,TRBJ2-7,NA,CASSPYAVDEQYF,TGTGCCAGCAGCCCCTATGCGGTCGACGAGCAGTACTTC
TRBD2,TRBV24-1,TRBJ2-1,many,CATSDLGGTSGTRSYNEQFF,TGTGCCACCAGTGATTTGGGCGGGACTAGCGGGACCCGCTCCTACAATGAGCAGTTCTTC
TRBD2,TRBV27,TRBJ2-4,few,CASSGFLAGGRNIQYF,TGTGCCAGCAGTGGGTTCCTAGCGGGAGGGAGAAACATTCAGTACTTC
TRBD2,TRBV5-1,TRBJ2-6,NA,CASSIPGGAGANVLTF,TGCGCCAGCAGCATCCCCGGGGGGGCTGGGGCCAACGTCCTGACTTTC
NA,TRBV5-1,TRBJ2-2,NA,CASSPGARENTGELFF,TGCGCCAGCAGCCCGGGGGCCCGGGAGAACACCGGGGAGCTGTTTTTT
TRBD1,TRBV29-1,TRBJ1-1,NA,CSVVPLDRAGMNAEAFF,TGCAGCGTTGTCCCTTTGGACAGGGCGGGGATGAACGCTGAAGCTTTCTTT
NA,TRBV7-8,TRBJ2-7,few,CASTLDRSYEQYF,TGTGCCAGCACCCTCGACAGATCCTACGAGCAGTACTTC
TRBD2,TRBV30,TRBJ2-7,NA,CAWKPRAGLADIVQYF,TGTGCCTGGAAACCCCGCGCCGGACTAGCGGACATCGTGCAGTACTTC
TRBD2,TRBV19,TRBJ2-1,few,CASSIGGLAGGDEQFF,TGTGCCAGTAGTATAGGTGGGCTAGCGGGGGGGGATGAGCAGTTCTTC
NA,TRBV7-9,TRBJ2-7,few,CASSAAGNSYEQYF,TGTGCCAGCAGCGCCGCCGGGAACTCCTACGAGCAGTACTTC
NA,TRBV6-5,TRBJ1-2,few,CASSTEDREGYTF,TGTGCCAGCAGTACCGAGGACCGGGAGGGCTACACCTTC
NA,TRBV29-1,TRBJ2-7,NA,CSVDSPSLEEQYF,TGCAGCGTTGATTCCCCATCCCTTGAGGAGCAGTACTTC
NA,TRBV7-9,TRBJ2-1,few,CASSPRDFRSYNEQFF,TGTGCCAGCAGCCCCCGGGACTTTCGTTCCTACAATGAGCAGTTCTTC
NA,TRBV9,TRBJ2-1,few,CASSVGSGYGQFF,TGTGCCAGCAGCGTGGGGTCAGGATACGGGCAGTTCTTC
NA,TRBV6-1,TRBJ1-1,NA,CASRRGSNTEAFF,TGTGCCAGCAGGAGGGGGAGTAACACTGAAGCTTTCTTT
TRBD1,TRBV5-1,TRBJ1-2,NA,CASSGAPETGRGYTF,TGCGCCAGCAGCGGCGCCCCTGAGACAGGGCGCGGCTACACCTTC
NA,TRBV20-1,TRBJ2-5,NA,CSASPPRTDPYEETQYF,TGCAGTGCTAGTCCTCCCCGGACAGACCCTTATGAGGAGACCCAGTACTTC
NA,TRBV5-1,TRBJ2-7,NA,CASSLGGTALYEQYF,TGCGCCAGCAGCTTGGGCGGGACAGCGCTCTACGAGCAGTACTTC
TRBD2,TRBV6-5,TRBJ2-1,NA,CASSYSPSGRGNSYNEQFF,TGTGCCAGCAGTTACTCCCCTAGCGGGAGAGGTAACTCCTACAATGAGCAGTTCTTC
NA,TRBV2,TRBJ2-7,NA,CASKSRRDLNYEQYF,TGTGCCAGCAAGTCTCGCAGGGACTTAAACTACGAGCAGTACTTC
TRBD2,TRBV20-1,TRBJ2-2,NA,CSARDGTSGNSNTGELFF,TGCAGTGCTAGGGACGGGACTAGCGGGAATTCGAACACCGGGGAGCTGTTTTTT
TRBD2,TRBV11-2,TRBJ2-1,few,CASSPRGARERPREQFF,TGTGCCAGCAGCCCTAGGGGAGCGCGGGAGCGACCCAGGGAGCAGTTCTTC
TRBD1,TRBV20-1,TRBJ1-1,few,CSALGQGEMNTEAFF,TGCAGTGCTTTAGGACAGGGGGAAATGAACACTGAAGCTTTCTTT
NA,TRBV9,TRBJ2-2,few,CASSPRLRENTGELFF,TGTGCCAGCAGCCCCAGGTTGCGGGAGAACACCGGGGAGCTGTTTTTT
NA,TRBV3-1,TRBJ1-1,NA,CASSQGSGFEPEAFF,TGTGCCAGCAGCCAAGGATCAGGTTTTGAACCTGAAGCTTTCTTT
NA,TRBV29-1,TRBJ2-1,few,CSGTGVGYNEQFF,TGCAGCGGTACTGGGGTAGGCTACAATGAGCAGTTCTTC
NA,TRBV20-1,TRBJ1-6,NA,CSARAGAKSPLHF,TGCAGTGCTAGGGCAGGGGCGAAGTCACCCCTCCACTTT